At least ten counts were recorded for the clone carrying this T cell receptor (beta chain). As yet, its antigen is unknown. This sample is part of a study of shared clonotypes between healthy human individuals. Overall study context: Two women and a few men aged 18 to 49 served as donors. Findings and caveats of the study: Represented diversity, genetic and exposure-history alike, was limited by few donors.

Each subset's genomic DNA was shared equally among a number of immunoSEQ plates. Original methodology: With immunoSEQ giving junction-only sequences and no quality scores, filtering differed. Clones were sequenced by immunoSEQ multiplex PCR, and TCRdb holds only the in-frame ones, with some missing. Clone size and the V and J calls come from that table; the DNA yielded D and trimming. The table has approximately 440,000 clones, 75% to 80% seen once. Material for sequencing was PBMCs. The receptor was isolated from a woman aged 40 to 50 in good health. Some clones in this sample may be carry-over from other donors' samples.

For the CDR3, the DNA is TGTGCCACATCACAGGGGTACAATCAGCCCCAGCATTTT. Translating gives CATSQGYNQPQHF. This rearrangement joins TRBV27 to TRBJ1-5; 7 bases are a match to TRBD1. Germline values: CDR1 MNHEY, CDR2 SMNVEV (reference sequence). V was clipped by 10 bases and J by 3 bases; unmatched bases: 6. The length of the CDR3 is 13 residues.